This T cell receptor beta chain was obtained from a study of spatial heterogeneity in lung cancer. MiXCR, run by TCRdb on the 5' RACE reads, gives a single entry per CDR3 protein. The repertoire holds just under 95,000 distinct CDR3 sequences, with 12% as singletons. The length of the CDR3 is 15 residues. Trimming stripped 5 bases from V and 9 bases from J, with 20 bases between. In the case of this clonotype: Antigen: not known.

The study's findings and limits: Ubiquitous, expanded tumor-derived TCRs were more frequently observed in blood at resection than at follow-up.

Time point noted: sample taken at primary tumor resection. Unsorted whole RNA from tumor, nontumor lung or frozen PBMC underwent sequencing. The material was PBMCs, obtained at surgery. The rearrangement uses TRBV12-3 or TRBV12-4 and TRBJ1-5, with a weak D call TRBD1 (6 bases). The clonotype originates from a male donor with early-stage non-small cell lung cancer. In DNA form, the CDR3 reads TGTGCCAGCAGTCCTTGGGGGGGGCCGCCGGGGCCCCAGCATTTT. Residues: CASSPWGGPPGPQHF.